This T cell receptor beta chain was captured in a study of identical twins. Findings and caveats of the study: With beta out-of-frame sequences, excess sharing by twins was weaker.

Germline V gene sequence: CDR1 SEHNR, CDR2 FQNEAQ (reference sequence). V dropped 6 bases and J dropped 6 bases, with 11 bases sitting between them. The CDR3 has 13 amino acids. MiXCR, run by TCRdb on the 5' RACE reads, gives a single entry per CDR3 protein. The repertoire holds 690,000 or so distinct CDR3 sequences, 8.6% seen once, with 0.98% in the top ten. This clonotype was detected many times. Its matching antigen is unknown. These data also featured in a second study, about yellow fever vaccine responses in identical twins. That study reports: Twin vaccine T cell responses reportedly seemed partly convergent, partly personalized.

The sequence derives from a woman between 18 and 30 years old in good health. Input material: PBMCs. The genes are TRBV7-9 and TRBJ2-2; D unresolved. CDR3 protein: CASSPRSPGELFF. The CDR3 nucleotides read TGTGCCAGCAGTCCCCGATCGCCCGGGGAGCTGTTTTTT.